This T cell receptor beta chain derives from a study of low-dose radiotherapy and immunotherapy resistance in tumors. Documented time point: before trial treatment. In the RACIN dose-escalation trial, donors got nivolumab plus ipilimumab with aspirin, cyclophosphamide and radiotherapy. The germline V gene has CDR1 DFQATT and CDR2 SNEGSKA (reference sequence). This CDR3 has 15 amino acids. V trimming: 6 bases; J trimming: 5 bases; junction bases outside the gene matches: 15. Primers used for first-strand cDNA, a TRAV- and TRBV-specific set, covered both alpha and beta chains. A roughly 20-cycle PCR with a constant-region primer and V-primer adapter amplified TCRs. TCRdb re-called the reads through MiXCR, storing one row per CDR3 protein. The sample holds about 82,000 distinct CDR3 sequences, around 18% seen once. This clonotype occurred many times.

The chain combines TRBV20-1 with TRBJ2-5; 7 nucleotides match TRBD1. This sample comprised PBMCs, obtained before treatment. The clonotype was recovered from a male donor with prostate cancer. The CDR3 sequence is CSATTQGPALETQYF. The DNA for the CDR3 is TGCAGTGCGACGACACAGGGGCCCGCCCTTGAGACCCAGTACTTC.